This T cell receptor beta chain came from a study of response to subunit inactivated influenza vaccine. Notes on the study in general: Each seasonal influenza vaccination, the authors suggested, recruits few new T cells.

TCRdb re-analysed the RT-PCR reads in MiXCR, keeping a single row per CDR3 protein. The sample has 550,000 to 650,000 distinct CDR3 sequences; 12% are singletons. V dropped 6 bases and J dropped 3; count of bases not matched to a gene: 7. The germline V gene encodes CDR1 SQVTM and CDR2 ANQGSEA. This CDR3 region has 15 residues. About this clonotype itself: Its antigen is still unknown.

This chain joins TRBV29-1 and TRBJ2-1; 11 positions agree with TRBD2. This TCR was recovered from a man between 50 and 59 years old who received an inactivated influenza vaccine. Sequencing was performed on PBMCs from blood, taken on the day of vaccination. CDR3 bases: TGCAGCGTAGACCTTACTAGCGGGGGCTACAATGAGCAGTTCTTC. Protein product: CSVDLTSGGYNEQFF.